This T cell receptor (beta chain) was sequenced in a study of OX40 agonist ivuxolimab in advanced cancers. CDR1 and CDR2 from the germline V gene are SGHRS and YFSETQ. The CDR3 has 14 residues. V dropped 0 bases and J dropped 1 base, with 7 bases sitting between them. Libraries were prepared by immunoSEQ multiplex PCR; TCRdb keeps only in-frame clonotypes and omits some of them. There are about 70,000 clones in the sample; more than 70% occur only once, and approximately 0.99% lies in the top ten. This specimen was CD4+ or CD8+ T cells sorted from blood, taken in a trial of the OX40 agonist ivuxolimab. The chain links TRBV5-1 to TRBJ1-1; D call uncertain. This sequence originates from an adult with an advanced solid tumor such as melanoma, head and neck, liver or kidney cancer. CDR3 in DNA: TGCGCCAGCAGCTTGGTCGGGTCGAACACTGAAGCTTTCTTT. It is translated as CASSLVGSNTEAFF.